This T cell receptor beta chain was observed in a study of CD8 T cells in ankylosing spondylitis. Each CDR3 protein gets one entry after TCRdb re-called the 5' RACE reads with MiXCR. This table holds approximately 130,000 distinct CDR3 sequences, about a tenth found once. The length of the CDR3 is 16 residues. Trimming cost V 5 bases and J 4 bases; bases outside gene matches: 13. Germline CDR1 LGHNA, CDR2 YSLEER. This clonotype was counted a few times. What it recognizes is unknown. Study-level findings and limits: Ankylosing spondylitis blood appeared to be characterized by a TCR beta motif of several highly homologous variants.

The sequencing sample was made of blood, either unsorted or a sorted T cell fraction (not recorded which). This receptor was obtained from a male donor with ankylosing spondylitis or in good health (not recorded which). The rearrangement joins TRBV4-3 to TRBJ2-7, with 8 bases lining up with TRBD2. The CDR3 bases are TGCGCCAGCAGCAGGTATGGGCTAGCGGGCATTTACGAGCAGTACTTC. Amino acids: CASSRYGLAGIYEQYF.